Below, 22 T cell receptor beta chains from the same sample are listed, as sequenced in a study of blood T cell repertoires in COVID-19. The repertoire was sequenced with immunoSEQ multiplex PCR; TCRdb's copy has only in-frame clones and lacks some. The table shows roughly 230,000 clones, with roughly 85% occurring only once. Sequencing was performed on peripheral blood. These receptors were obtained from a man between 35 and 55 years old with acute or convalescent COVID-19.

This chain joins TRBV27 and TRBJ1-2; 7 bases line up with TRBD1. The CDR3 spans 15 residues. Germline-derived CDR1 and CDR2 are MNHEY and SMNVEV (reference sequence). V lost 5 bases to trimming and J lost 0 bases; unmatched junction nucleotides: 6. CDR3 bases: TGTGCCAGCAGTAAACAGGGACAGTCTAACTATGGCTACACCTTC. This translates into CASSKQGQSNYGYTF.

The rearrangement links TRBV5-1 to TRBJ2-6; D possibly corresponds to TRBD2 (5 bases). Germline lookup yields CDR1 SGHRS and CDR2 YFSETQ. The CDR3 runs to 13 residues. V was pared by 6 bases and J by 3 bases, with 7 bases between. The DNA of the CDR3 is TGCGCCAGCATGAGGGTTGGGGCCAACGTCCTGACTTTC. Translated, it gives CASMRVGANVLTF. Based on the CDR3 plus reference TRBV5-1 and TRBJ2-6, the full variable domain is KAGVTQTPRYLIKTRGQQVTLSCSPISGHRSVSWYQQTPGQGLQFLFEYFSETQRNKGNFPGRFSGRQFSNSRSEMNVSTLELGDSALYLCASMRVGANVLTFGAGSRLTVL.

The chain uses TRBV3-1 (or the pseudogene TRBV3-2) and TRBJ1-1; the D gene is possibly TRBD1 (5 bases). Germline V lookup: CDR1 LGHDT, CDR2 YNNKEL (reference sequence). V was shortened by 3 bases and J by 1 base, with 9 bases between the two germline ends. The CDR3 totals 14 residues. CDR3 in amino acids: CASSQETENTEAFF. For the CDR3, the DNA is TGTGCCAGCAGCCAGGAGACAGAGAACACTGAAGCTTTCTTT.

The V call is TRBV10-3, the J call TRBJ1-6, with a weak D call TRBD1 (5 bases). The V gene's germline CDR1 is ENHRY and CDR2 SYGVKD. V was pared by 6 bases and J by 6 bases, with 21 bases between. This CDR3 is 17 amino acids long. Here the CDR3 reads CAIRSAGGGDLNSPLHF. The CDR3 DNA reads TGTGCCATCAGGTCGGCGGGTGGAGGGGACCTTAATTCACCCCTCCACTTT.

This rearrangement joins TRBV11-2 to TRBJ2-3, with D unclear. V lost 1 base and J lost 0, with 8 bases in between. Per germline, CDR1 SGHAT and CDR2 FQNNGV. The CDR3 consists of 15 residues. The CDR3 coding sequence is TGTGCCAGCAGCTTAGTCGCAGTAAGCACAGATACGCAGTATTTT. Translation: CASSLVAVSTDTQYF.

The gene calls are TRBV19 and TRBJ1-5, with a tentative D call TRBD1 (5 bases). The V gene's germline CDR1 is LNHDA and CDR2 SQIVND (reference sequence). The CDR3 runs to 13 residues. V shed 8 bases and J shed 5 bases, with 13 bases lying between them. CDR3 amino acids: CASHAWGDQPQHF. The CDR3 coding sequence is TGTGCCAGTCACGCTTGGGGCGATCAGCCCCAGCATTTT.

The chain links TRBV6-6 to TRBJ1-2; tentative D call: TRBD1 (5 bases). V was pared by 6 bases and J by 5 bases, with 25 bases between. The CDR3 runs to 17 residues. Germline lookup yields CDR1 MNHNY and CDR2 SVGAGI (reference sequence). The CDR3 region is CASSRTTLIPGEYGYTF. In DNA, the CDR3 is TGTGCCAGCAGCCGAACGACCTTGATCCCGGGGGAATATGGCTACACCTTC.

The rearrangement joins TRBV5-1 to TRBJ1-2; possibly TRBD1 for D (6 bases). V was cut by 0 bases and J by 6 bases, with 12 bases left in between. The CDR3 is 14 amino acids. Germline V gene data show CDR1 as SGHRS and CDR2 as YFSETQ. The CDR3 DNA reads as TGCGCCAGCAGCTTGGCCGGGGGGGCGCATGGCTACACCTTC. It is translated as CASSLAGGAHGYTF.

V is TRBV6-5 and J is TRBJ1-4; D not certain. From germline, CDR1 is MNHEY and CDR2 SVGAGI. The CDR3 contains 15 residues. V was pared by 6 bases and J by 4 bases, with 15 bases between. CDR3 nucleotide sequence: TGTGCCAGCAGACTCGGGGAAGGTCATAATGAAAAACTGTTTTTT. Translation gives CASRLGEGHNEKLFF.

The chain has TRBV5-1 and TRBJ2-7, with D tentatively TRBD2 (6 bases). Trimming shortened V by 2 bases and J by 7 bases, and 13 bases separated the two germline ends. The CDR3 has 13 amino acids. CDR1 and CDR2 (germline): SGHRS, YFSETQ. This CDR3 reads CASSFDPSAEQYF. The DNA for the CDR3 is TGCGCCAGCAGCTTTGATCCTAGCGCGGAGCAGTACTTC.

J is TRBJ1-1 and V is TRBV30, with a possible D match to TRBD1 (6 bases). V lost 0 bases and J 5 bases, leaving 10 bases between the germline ends. Germline CDR1 and CDR2: GTSNPN and SVGIG (reference sequence). The CDR3 covers 13 residues. CDR3 bases: TGTGCCTGGAGTGTAAACAGGGTAACTGAAGCTTTCTTT. Its translation is CAWSVNRVTEAFF.

The chain has TRBV19 and TRBJ1-2, with 10 bases matching TRBD1. The CDR3 contains 17 residues. Per the germline V gene, CDR1 is LNHDA and CDR2 is SQIVND (reference sequence). V gave up 7 bases and J gave up 7 bases; unmatched junction bases: 18. The CDR3 DNA follows: TGTGCCAGTACCCCGGCCCCCGGGACAGGGGCTGGTCGTGGCTACACCTTC. Protein product: CASTPAPGTGAGRGYTF.

The chain recombines TRBV15 with TRBJ1-3; the D gene is possibly TRBD1 (6 bases). The CDR3 has 18 amino acids. V lost 0 bases to trimming and J lost 0 bases, with 15 bases between them. The germline V gene encodes CDR1 LNHNV and CDR2 YYDKDF (reference sequence). The CDR3 reads CATSRDRLVGHSGNTIYF. The CDR3 DNA is TGTGCCACCAGCAGAGATCGTCTCGTGGGACACTCTGGAAACACCATATATTTT.

The sample holds a few counts of this clone. The rearrangement uses TRBV5-1 and TRBJ1-2; weak D call: TRBD1 (6 bases). Trimming took 4 bases from V and 4 from J, leaving 20 bases between them. The CDR3 is made up of 16 amino acids. The germline V gene has CDR1 SGHRS and CDR2 YFSETQ. DNA of the CDR3: TGCGCCAGCAGCCTGGAGACAGGAAGGGCTTCCTATGGCTACACCTTC. Its translation is CASSLETGRASYGYTF.

The chain combines TRBV19 with TRBJ1-2; TRBD1 matches at 8 bases. Germline trimming cut 1 base from V and 8 bases from J; bases unmatched to any gene: 6. The CDR3 loop spans 14 amino acids. Looked up from germline, CDR1 is LNHDA and CDR2 is SQIVND (reference sequence). CDR3: CASSIVGQARGYTF. As DNA, the CDR3 is TGTGCCAGTAGTATAGTGGGACAGGCGAGAGGCTACACCTTC. The full variable domain, with the rest looked up from reference TRBV19 and TRBJ1-2, is DGGITQSPKYLFRKEGQNVTLSCEQNLNHDAMYWYRQDPGQGLRLIYYSQIVNDFQKGDIAEGYSVSREKKESFPLTVTSAQKNPTAFYLCASSIVGQARGYTFGSGTRLTVV.

The chain couples TRBV6-5 to TRBJ2-7; the match to TRBD2 covers 14 bases. V was clipped by 6 bases and J by 6 bases; unmatched bases: 4. There are 14 residues in the CDR3. In germline, CDR1 is MNHEY, CDR2 SVGAGI. The CDR3 DNA sequence: TGTGCCAGCAGACGACTAGCGGGGGGGCTCGAGCAGTACTTC. Its translation: CASRRLAGGLEQYF.

V gene TRBV29-1 combines with J gene TRBJ1-4; a possible D gene is TRBD1 (6 bases). The CDR3 has 13 amino acids. The germline gives CDR1 SQVTM, CDR2 ANQGSEA. V shed 5 bases and J shed 6 bases, with 13 bases lying between them. The CDR3 loop reads CSVLRGSDEKLFF. CDR3 DNA sequence: TGCAGCGTTCTCAGGGGAAGCGATGAAAAACTGTTTTTT.

The V gene is TRBV9, the J gene TRBJ1-4; D uncertain. Germline-derived CDR1 and CDR2 are SGDLS and YYNGEE. Trimming took off 4 bases at V and 2 bases at J, with 9 bases between the two ends. This CDR3 has 14 residues. The DNA of the CDR3 is TGTGCCAGCAGCAATGGAGGGACTAATGAAAAACTGTTTTTT. The encoded protein is CASSNGGTNEKLFF.

This chain connects TRBV30 to TRBJ1-4; the D gene is possibly TRBD1 (6 bases). V was pared by 2 bases and J by 4 bases, with 20 bases between. The CDR3 is made up of 17 amino acids. Germline CDR1 reads GTSNPN; CDR2 reads SVGIG (reference sequence). CDR3 sequence reads: CAWSSIQETGRNEKLFF. The CDR3 DNA reads as TGTGCCTGGAGTTCAATTCAGGAGACAGGTCGTAATGAAAAACTGTTTTTT.

In this sample, this clone turned up a few times. The genes are TRBV30 and TRBJ1-2, with a tentative D call TRBD1 (5 bases). Germline V gives CDR1 GTSNPN, CDR2 SVGIG (reference sequence). This CDR3 has 16 amino acids. V lost 0 bases, J lost 8 bases, and 22 bases lay in between. The CDR3 DNA reads as TGTGCCTGGAGTGTGTGGGAGGCCCATGGGGGAACAGGCTACACCTTC. Encoded protein: CAWSVWEAHGGTGYTF.

The chain links TRBV5-6 to TRBJ2-5; tentative D call: TRBD2 (5 bases). Trimming took 1 base from V and 5 from J, leaving 9 bases between them. Germline-derived CDR1 and CDR2 are SGHDT and YYEEEE. This CDR3 spans 13 amino acids. The CDR3 spells CASSLLARETQYF. CDR3 bases: TGTGCCAGCAGCTTGTTAGCGCGGGAGACCCAGTACTTC.

This chain uses TRBV19 with TRBJ2-7; a possible D gene is TRBD1 (7 bases). Trimming took 8 bases from V and 3 from J, leaving 17 bases between them. In germline, CDR1 is LNHDA, CDR2 SQIVND (reference sequence). The CDR3 totals 14 residues. Here the CDR3 DNA reads TGTGCCAGTCAATACAGGGGAGGAAACTACGAGCAGTACTTC. Translation: CASQYRGGNYEQYF.